The text below deals with one T cell receptor (beta chain). The CDR3 consists of 15 residues. V trimming: 4 bases; J trimming: 3 bases; junction bases outside the gene matches: 8. The germline CDR1 and CDR2 sequences are MGHRA and YSYEKL. Use of 60 Vbeta and 13 Jbeta primers characterized the PCR. Methods used by the authors: A later analysis tallied 80 million or so unique TCR beta chains, 9.5 million to 14 million of them shared. Profiling relied on immunoSEQ multiplex PCR, and the TCRdb table lists in-frame clones only, not all of them. V, J and clone size reflect that table, while D and trimming were determined from the DNA. Here the sample table reports just over 200,000 clones. These data are taken from a study of cytomegalovirus exposure and HLA in healthy donors.

V gene TRBV4-1 combines with J gene TRBJ1-2; 7 bases map to TRBD1. This sequence was found in a girl aged 2-9 years in good health and CMV-seropositive. Sequencing used PBMCs. CDR3 in DNA: TGCGCCAGCAGCCCTGTGGTACAGGGGCACTATGGCTACACCTTC. This codes for CASSPVVQGHYGYTF.